The present T cell receptor beta chain was sequenced within a study of Ad26.COV2.S vaccination and SARS-CoV-2 variants. Trimming removed 4 bases at V and 3 bases at J, with 4 bases between. Germline-derived CDR1 and CDR2 are SGHVS and FNYEAQ. This CDR3 region has 12 residues. The method was immunoSEQ multiplex PCR; TCRdb's version includes in-frame clones alone and lacks a portion of them. The sample has about 180,000 clones, 87% seen once; the top ten hold over 4.5%. This clone is a singleton in its sample. The specimen was peripheral blood, collected after recovery from COVID-19. This sequence joins TRBV7-6 and TRBJ1-3; D not certain. The origin of this receptor is a human donor who had recovered from COVID-19. The CDR3 reads CASSSGGNTIYF. CDR3 DNA: TGTGCCAGCAGCTCCGGTGGAAACACCATATATTTT.